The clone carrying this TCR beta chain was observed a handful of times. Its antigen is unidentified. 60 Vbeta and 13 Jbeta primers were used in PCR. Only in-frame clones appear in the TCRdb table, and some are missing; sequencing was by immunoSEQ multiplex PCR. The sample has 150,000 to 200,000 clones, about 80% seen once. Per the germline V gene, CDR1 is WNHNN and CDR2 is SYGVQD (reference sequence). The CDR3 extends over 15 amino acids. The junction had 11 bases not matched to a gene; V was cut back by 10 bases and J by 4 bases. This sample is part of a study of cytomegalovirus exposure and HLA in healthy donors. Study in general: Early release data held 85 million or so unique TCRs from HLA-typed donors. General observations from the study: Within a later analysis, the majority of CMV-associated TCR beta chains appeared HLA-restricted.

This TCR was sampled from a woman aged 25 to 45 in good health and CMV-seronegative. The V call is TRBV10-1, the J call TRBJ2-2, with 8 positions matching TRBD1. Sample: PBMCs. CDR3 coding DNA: TGCGCCATTCCGGCCAGGGGGCGTCCCACCGGGGAGCTGTTTTTT. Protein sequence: CAIPARGRPTGELFF.